A selection of T cell receptor beta chains follows, all from one sample in a study of siplizumab effects on memory and regulatory T cells. Profiling relied on immunoSEQ multiplex PCR, and the TCRdb table lists in-frame clones only, not all of them. Altogether some 75,000 clones are present, 93% being singletons, with the ten largest covering 4.5% to 5%. The specimen was CD8+ T cells sorted from blood. The receptors originated from a human donor in good health. The CDR3 runs from the conserved cysteine through the conserved F or W. Each record gives: CDR3 protein, CDR3 DNA, clone size, V gene, J gene, D gene. A D gene is named only where the DNA matches it firmly. Clone size, where shown, is once, few, many, or a class for clones that have expanded.

CDR3: CASSESGWTEAFF; DNA: TGTGCCAGCAGTGAGTCAGGGTGGACTGAAGCTTTCTTT; size: NA; V: TRBV2; J: TRBJ1-1; D: NA
CDR3: CASSTPDRTKETQYF; DNA: TGTGCCAGCAGCACACCCGATCGGACTAAAGAGACCCAGTACTTC; size: NA; V: TRBV9; J: TRBJ2-5; D: NA
CDR3: CASSSSTGVEETQYF; DNA: TGTGCCAGCAGTTCCTCGACAGGGGTCGAAGAGACCCAGTACTTC; size: NA; V: TRBV28; J: TRBJ2-5; D: TRBD1
CDR3: CASFGETYEQYF; DNA: TGTGCCAGCTTCGGAGAAACCTACGAGCAGTACTTC; size: NA; V: TRBV27; J: TRBJ2-7; D: NA
CDR3: CASSFGGPPEAFF; DNA: TGTGCCAGCAGTTTCGGGGGGCCTCCTGAAGCTTTCTTT; size: NA; V: TRBV27; J: TRBJ1-1; D: NA
CDR3: CASSNIIAEQFF; DNA: TGTGCCAGTAGTAATATAATCGCTGAGCAGTTCTTC; size: once; V: TRBV19; J: TRBJ2-1; D: NA
CDR3: CASTHLNTEAFF; DNA: TGTGCCAGCACACACCTGAACACTGAAGCTTTCTTT; size: NA; V: TRBV6-1; J: TRBJ1-1; D: NA
CDR3: CATSAGANSPLHF; DNA: TGTGCCACCAGCGCGGGGGCAAACTCACCCCTCCACTTT; size: NA; V: TRBV15; J: TRBJ1-6; D: NA
CDR3: CASSLKTVQETQYF; DNA: TGTGCCAGCAGCTTGAAGACAGTTCAAGAGACCCAGTACTTC; size: NA; V: TRBV7-9; J: TRBJ2-5; D: NA
CDR3: CASSRSGGQRGYTF; DNA: TGTGCCAGCAGCAGGTCTGGCGGGCAGAGGGGCTACACCTTC; size: few; V: TRBV21-1; J: TRBJ1-2; D: NA
CDR3: CASGTDTTDTQYF; DNA: TGTGCCAGTGGGACAGACACCACAGATACGCAGTATTTT; size: NA; V: TRBV6-1; J: TRBJ2-3; D: TRBD1
CDR3: CASSLGGDLYNEQFF; DNA: TGTGCCAGCAGTTTAGGGGGAGACCTCTACAATGAGCAGTTCTTC; size: NA; V: TRBV27; J: TRBJ2-1; D: NA
CDR3: CASSQEAALLASDTQYF; DNA: TGCGCCAGCAGCCAAGAAGCCGCTTTGCTAGCGTCAGATACGCAGTATTTT; size: NA; V: TRBV4-3; J: TRBJ2-3; D: NA
CDR3: CASSQGQGIGLDYTF; DNA: TGCGCCAGCAGCCAAGGACAGGGGATCGGTTTAGACTACACCTTC; size: NA; V: TRBV4-1; J: TRBJ1-2; D: TRBD1
CDR3: CASSLGGDEQYF; DNA: TGTGCCAGCAGCTTAGGGGGGGACGAGCAGTACTTC; size: NA; V: TRBV7-9; J: TRBJ2-7; D: NA
CDR3: CASSQTSGGYDEQYF; DNA: TGCGCCAGCAGCCAAACTAGCGGGGGGTACGACGAGCAGTACTTC; size: NA; V: TRBV5-1; J: TRBJ2-7; D: TRBD2
CDR3: CSAQYGSEAFF; DNA: TGCAGTGCTCAATACGGGTCTGAAGCTTTCTTT; size: NA; V: TRBV20-1; J: TRBJ1-1; D: NA
CDR3: CASSSTGATGDTQYF; DNA: TGTGCCAGCAGCTCAACGGGGGCCACCGGAGATACGCAGTATTTT; size: NA; V: TRBV7-3; J: TRBJ2-3; D: NA
CDR3: CASSWDSSNQPQHF; DNA: TGTGCCAGCAGCTGGGACAGTAGCAATCAGCCCCAGCATTTT; size: NA; V: TRBV7-9; J: TRBJ1-5; D: TRBD1
CDR3: CASSLQGNTEAFF; DNA: TGCGCCAGCAGCTTACAGGGGAACACTGAAGCTTTCTTT; size: NA; V: TRBV4-1; J: TRBJ1-1; D: NA
CDR3: CASSLGQGTYEQYF; DNA: TGTGCCAGCAGCTTAGGACAGGGGACGTACGAGCAGTACTTC; size: NA; V: TRBV11-2; J: TRBJ2-7; D: TRBD1
CDR3: CASSVTSGGAGETQYF; DNA: TGTGCCAGCAGCGTAACTAGCGGGGGGGCCGGAGAGACCCAGTACTTC; size: NA; V: TRBV9; J: TRBJ2-5; D: TRBD2
CDR3: CASSDGGTGANVLTF; DNA: TGTGCCAGCAGTGACGGAGGGACTGGGGCCAACGTCCTGACTTTC; size: NA; V: TRBV6-4; J: TRBJ2-6; D: NA
CDR3: CASSDIPFNEQFF; DNA: TGTGCCAGCAGTGATATCCCGTTCAATGAGCAGTTCTTC; size: NA; V: TRBV6-1; J: TRBJ2-1; D: NA
CDR3: CASRGDTSEQYF; DNA: TGTGCCAGCAGAGGAGACACCAGCGAGCAGTACTTC; size: once; V: TRBV6-6; J: TRBJ2-7; D: NA
CDR3: CASRQTPGYQETQYF; DNA: TGTGCCAGCAGACAAACTCCGGGGTACCAAGAGACCCAGTACTTC; size: NA; V: TRBV13; J: TRBJ2-5; D: NA
CDR3: CASRSPRATTSYEQYF; DNA: TGTGCCAGCAGGTCCCCCCGGGCCACGACCTCCTACGAGCAGTACTTC; size: NA; V: TRBV5-6; J: TRBJ2-7; D: NA
CDR3: CASSLATTSTDTQYF; DNA: TGCGCCAGCAGCTTGGCAACTACCAGCACAGATACGCAGTATTTT; size: NA; V: TRBV5-1; J: TRBJ2-3; D: NA
CDR3: CASSPYGDSPLHF; DNA: TGTGCCAGCAGTCCCTACGGGGATTCACCCCTCCACTTT; size: NA; V: TRBV6-4; J: TRBJ1-6; D: NA
CDR3: CASSLGGFQGETQYF; DNA: TGTGCCAGCAGCTTGGGGGGGTTTCAGGGCGAGACCCAGTACTTC; size: NA; V: TRBV5-6; J: TRBJ2-5; D: NA
CDR3: CASSLTAETQYF; DNA: TGTGCCAGCAGCTTGACAGCGGAGACCCAGTACTTC; size: NA; V: TRBV5-4; J: TRBJ2-5; D: NA
CDR3: CASSPLSGGFYEQYF; DNA: TGTGCCAGCAGCCCCCTTAGCGGGGGGTTCTACGAGCAGTACTTC; size: NA; V: TRBV13; J: TRBJ2-7; D: TRBD2
CDR3: CASSFLGTGTDTQYF; DNA: TGTGCCAGCAGTTTTTTAGGAACCGGCACAGATACGCAGTATTTT; size: NA; V: TRBV27; J: TRBJ2-3; D: NA
CDR3: CASSLFWEKSYGYTF; DNA: TGTGCCAGCAGCTTGTTCTGGGAAAAGAGCTATGGCTACACCTTC; size: NA; V: TRBV5-4; J: TRBJ1-2; D: NA
CDR3: CASSLEAWNNEQFF; DNA: TGTGCCAGCAGTTTAGAGGCATGGAACAATGAGCAGTTCTTC; size: NA; V: TRBV27; J: TRBJ2-1; D: NA
CDR3: CATFSGANVLTF; DNA: TGTGCCACCTTCTCTGGGGCCAACGTCCTGACTTTC; size: few; V: TRBV6-6; J: TRBJ2-6; D: NA
CDR3: CASTTTQGAAGELFF; DNA: TGTGCCAGCACCACCACCCAGGGGGCCGCCGGGGAGCTGTTTTTT; size: NA; V: TRBV6-1; J: TRBJ2-2; D: TRBD1
CDR3: CASSMAGAAAKNIQYF; DNA: TGTGCCAGTAGTATGGCGGGGGCCGCGGCCAAAAACATTCAGTACTTC; size: once; V: TRBV19; J: TRBJ2-4; D: NA
CDR3: CASSPTLGRLSYNEQFF; DNA: TGTGCCAGCAGCCCGACGCTGGGGCGTCTTTCCTACAATGAGCAGTTCTTC; size: NA; V: TRBV7-9; J: TRBJ2-1; D: NA
CDR3: CASRGDLAKNIQYF; DNA: TGTGCCAGCAGAGGTGACCTAGCCAAAAACATTCAGTACTTC; size: NA; V: TRBV2; J: TRBJ2-4; D: NA
CDR3: CASSFWQYSNQPQHF; DNA: TGTGCCAGCAGTTTCTGGCAGTATAGCAATCAGCCCCAGCATTTT; size: NA; V: TRBV28; J: TRBJ1-5; D: NA
CDR3: CASSLSFYNEQFF; DNA: TGTGCCAGCAGTTTATCGTTCTACAATGAGCAGTTCTTC; size: NA; V: TRBV27; J: TRBJ2-1; D: NA
CDR3: CAWSDRDRRYGYTF; DNA: TGTGCCTGGAGCGACCGGGACAGGCGCTATGGCTACACCTTC; size: NA; V: TRBV30; J: TRBJ1-2; D: TRBD1